This passage covers 24 T cell receptor beta chains from one sample sequenced in a study of cytomegalovirus exposure and HLA in healthy donors. Both 60 Vbeta primers and 13 Jbeta primers went into the PCR. Profiling relied on immunoSEQ multiplex PCR, and the TCRdb table lists in-frame clones only, not all of them. This sample has some 90,000 clones, with around 81% found just once. Sequencing input: PBMCs. The origin of the receptors is a woman aged 70-85 years in good health and CMV-seropositive.

The V gene is TRBV7-9, the J gene TRBJ1-1, with no clear D. The CDR3 has 14 amino acids. V shed 3 bases and J shed 4 bases, with 12 bases lying between them. In germline, CDR1 is SEHNR, CDR2 FQNEAQ (reference sequence). The CDR3 region is CASSLWELGTEAFF. The CDR3 region has the DNA TGTGCCAGCAGCTTGTGGGAGTTAGGCACTGAAGCTTTCTTT.

This sequence joins TRBV5-5 and TRBJ2-4, with 12 positions matching TRBD2. Germline V gene data show CDR1 as SGHKS and CDR2 as YYEKEE (reference sequence). There are 20 residues in the CDR3. V lost 2 bases and J lost 1; bases outside the gene matches: 13. The CDR3 DNA sequence: TGTGCCAGCAGCTTACAAGTCGCTAGCGGGAGGGCCGCGGCCAAAAACATTCAGTACTTC. Encoded protein: CASSLQVASGRAAAKNIQYF. The variable domain in full, completed from reference TRBV5-5 and TRBJ2-4, reads DAGVTQSPTHLIKTRGQQVTLRCSPISGHKSVSWYQQVLGQGPQFIFQYYEKEERGRGNFPDRFSARQFPNYSSELNVNALLLGDSALYLCASSLQVASGRAAAKNIQYFGAGTRLSVL.

V usage is TRBV5-4 and J usage is TRBJ2-1, with D unclear. Trimming removed 0 bases from V and 6 bases from J, with 7 bases in between. CDR3 size: 13 residues. From germline, CDR1 is SGHNT and CDR2 YYREEE (reference sequence). The CDR3 DNA is TGTGCCAGCAGCTTGGGGCGAGGCAATGAGCAGTTCTTC. This encodes CASSLGRGNEQFF. The whole variable domain, filled in from reference TRBV5-4 and TRBJ2-1, reads ETGVTQSPTHLIKTRGQQVTLRCSSQSGHNTVSWYQQALGQGPQFIFQYYREEENGRGNFPPRFSGLQFPNYSSELNVNALELDDSALYLCASSLGRGNEQFFGPGTRLTVL.

The V and J genes are TRBV29-1 and TRBJ2-7; 11 bases align to TRBD2. The junction had 5 bases not matched to a gene; V was cut back by 6 bases and J by 1 base. CDR1 SQVTM and CDR2 ANQGSEA come from the germline V gene. CDR3 size: 14 residues. The CDR3 reads CSVEGLAESYEQYF. The CDR3 DNA follows: TGCAGCGTCGAGGGACTAGCGGAGTCCTACGAGCAGTACTTC.

The CDR3 here is CASRPRTGGADTQYF. The CDR3, as DNA: TGTGCCAGCAGACCCCGGACAGGAGGCGCAGATACGCAGTATTTT. This chain uses TRBV2 with TRBJ2-3; 7 nucleotides agree with TRBD1. This CDR3 comprises 15 residues. The V gene end was trimmed by 6 bases and the J gene end by 4 bases; junction bases not matched to a gene: 10. From germline, CDR1 is SNHLY and CDR2 FYNNEI.

The chain carries TRBV7-8 and TRBJ2-1; a possible D gene is TRBD1 (5 bases). This CDR3 is 16 amino acids long. The germline gives CDR1 SGHVS, CDR2 FQNEAQ. With 4 bases removed from V and 0 bases from J, the gap between germline ends came to 13 bases. CDR3 residues: CASSSRQLSSYNEQFF. Here the CDR3 DNA reads TGTGCCAGCAGCTCACGACAGTTGAGCTCCTACAATGAGCAGTTCTTC.

The chain joins TRBV5-8 to TRBJ1-3; 8 bases are a match to TRBD1. With V trimmed by 2 bases and J by 7 bases, 2 bases remained unmatched. Germline loops: CDR1 SGHTS, CDR2 YDEGEE. CDR3 length: 13 amino acids. The CDR3 spells CASSLRDRNTIYF. For the CDR3, the DNA is TGTGCCAGCAGCTTAAGGGACAGGAACACCATATATTTT.

The chain joins TRBV9 to TRBJ1-4; 7 bases align to TRBD1. This CDR3 spans 15 amino acids. The trim removed 0 bases at V and 8 bases at J, leaving 7 bases unmatched. CDR1 and CDR2 (germline): SGDLS, YYNGEE. The CDR3 loop is CASSVGQGGAEKLFF. CDR3 coding DNA: TGTGCCAGCAGCGTAGGACAGGGCGGCGCGGAAAAACTGTTTTTT.

This clone was observed a single time. The chain employs TRBV7-3 and TRBJ2-3; TRBD2 agrees at 9 bases. Trimming at V came to 6 bases and at J to 9 bases, leaving 16 bases not matched to a gene. The germline gives CDR1 SGHTA, CDR2 FQGTGA. This CDR3 has 16 amino acids. The CDR3 DNA is TGTGCCAGCAGTTATATCCACGGAGCGGGAGGAAGGACGCAGTATTTT. Translated: CASSYIHGAGGRTQYF.

The chain links TRBV4-1 to TRBJ2-5, with TRBD1 matching 10 bases. Looked up from germline, CDR1 is MGHRA and CDR2 is YSYEKL. With V trimmed by 2 bases and J by 4 bases, 4 bases remained unmatched. The CDR3 has 15 amino acids. CDR3 DNA: TGCGCCAGCAGCCAACCAAGGACAGGGGGAGAGACCCAGTACTTC. Translating gives CASSQPRTGGETQYF.

The chain couples TRBV11-3 to TRBJ2-3, with 15 bases matching TRBD2. The CDR3 spans 18 residues. Germline values: CDR1 SGHNT, CDR2 YENEEA. Unmatched junction bases numbered 8, after V lost 2 bases and J lost 5 bases. CDR3 loop: CASSLRAWGLAGGDTQYF. Here the CDR3 DNA reads TGTGCCAGCAGCTTACGCGCCTGGGGACTAGCGGGAGGAGATACGCAGTATTTT.

This clone has more than one count but fewer than ten. The rearrangement uses TRBV6-6 and TRBJ2-1; TRBD2 aligns across 7 bases. CDR1 and CDR2 from the germline V gene are MNHNY and SVGAGI (reference sequence). V shed 2 bases, J shed 5 bases, and the junction held 6 bases outside the gene matches. CDR3 size: 15 residues. The CDR3 DNA follows: TGTGCCAGCAGTTACGGCGGGGGTCGGAACAATGAGCAGTTCTTC. It yields the protein CASSYGGGRNNEQFF.

The V gene is TRBV7-9, the J gene TRBJ2-1; 7 nucleotides match TRBD2. The V gene's germline CDR1 is SEHNR and CDR2 FQNEAQ (reference sequence). Unmatched junction bases numbered 14, after V lost 5 bases and J lost 7 bases. This CDR3 comprises 16 residues. In DNA form, the CDR3 reads TGTGCCAGCAGCCCCGGTCCAGCGGGACTCGGGAATGAGCAGTTCTTC. This translates into CASSPGPAGLGNEQFF.

The chain links TRBV7-3 to TRBJ1-1; 8 bases map to TRBD1. The junction had 11 bases not matched to a gene; V was cut back by 5 bases and J by 6 bases. From germline, CDR1 is SGHTA and CDR2 FQGTGA. This CDR3 region has 15 residues. In DNA, the CDR3 is TGTGCCAGCAGCGTTGCGACAGGGGTGGGCGCTGAAGCTTTCTTT. Translated: CASSVATGVGAEAFF.

This clone has a handful of counts. The chain combines TRBV7-2 with TRBJ2-1; 11 bases align to TRBD1. Germline V gene data show CDR1 as SGHTA and CDR2 as FQGNSA. V shed 5 bases and J 8 bases; nucleotides not matched to a gene: 8. The CDR3 extends over 15 amino acids. The CDR3 here is CASSRTGQGGYEQFF. CDR3 DNA sequence: TGTGCCAGCAGCCGGACGGGACAGGGGGGTTATGAGCAGTTCTTC. Based on the CDR3 plus reference TRBV7-2 and TRBJ2-1, the full variable domain is GAGVSQSPSNKVTEKGKDVELRCDPISGHTALYWYRQSLGQGLEFLIYFQGNSAPDKSGLPSDRFSAERTGGSVSTLTIQRTQQEDSAVYLCASSRTGQGGYEQFFGPGTRLTVL.

The chain combines TRBV5-1 with TRBJ2-2, with D possibly TRBD2 on 6 matching bases. This CDR3 is 16 amino acids long. The V gene's germline CDR1 is SGHRS and CDR2 YFSETQ. V was pared by 0 bases and J by 5 bases, with 14 bases between. CDR3 in amino acids: CASSLGLEVGTGELFF. For the CDR3, the DNA is TGCGCCAGCAGCTTGGGACTAGAGGTTGGGACCGGGGAGCTGTTTTTT.

The J gene is TRBJ2-2, the V gene TRBV6-6; 11 nucleotides line up with TRBD1. This CDR3 region has 14 residues. Looked up from germline, CDR1 is MNHNY and CDR2 is SVGAGI (reference sequence). The V and J ends lost 10 bases and 9 bases, in that order; junction bases with no gene match: 10. The CDR3 region has the DNA TGTGCCACCGATGGGGGACAGGGGGGCCGGGAGCTGTTTTTT. It specifies CATDGGQGGRELFF.

V gene TRBV7-9 combines with J gene TRBJ2-1, with a possible D match to TRBD2 (6 bases). Germline values: CDR1 SEHNR, CDR2 FQNEAQ (reference sequence). The ends were cut back, 1 base at V and 14 bases at J, with 21 bases in the middle. The CDR3 length is 15 residues. The CDR3 DNA reads TGTGCCAGCAGCTTAGGGTGGGCCTTAGGGCCGGGGGAGTTCTTC. This gives the protein CASSLGWALGPGEFF.

The J gene is TRBJ2-2, the V gene TRBV4-1, with 11 bases fitting TRBD1. The CDR3 extends over 16 amino acids. V shed 5 bases, J shed 7 bases, and the junction held 9 bases outside the gene matches. Germline assignment: CDR1 MGHRA and CDR2 YSYEKL. The CDR3 sequence is CASSYRLGQGGGELFF. Written as DNA, the CDR3 is TGCGCCAGCAGCTACCGCTTGGGACAGGGGGGCGGGGAGCTGTTTTTT.

The chain combines TRBV18 with TRBJ2-2; tentative D call: TRBD2 (6 bases). Germline lookup yields CDR1 KGHSH and CDR2 LQKENI. The length of the CDR3 is 16 residues. V lost 3 bases to trimming and J lost 5 bases, with 16 bases between them. CDR3 nucleotide sequence: TGTGCCAGCTCACCTGTAAGACTAGGTAGAACCGGGGAGCTGTTTTTT. Its translation is CASSPVRLGRTGELFF.

The chain is built from TRBV5-6 and TRBJ1-5, with 7 positions matching TRBD1. This CDR3 has 16 amino acids. The V and J ends lost 2 bases and 0 bases, in that order; junction bases with no gene match: 5. CDR1 and CDR2 (germline): SGHDT, YYEEEE. The CDR3 DNA reads as TGTGCCAGCAGCTTCCGGGACAGCGGTAGCAATCAGCCCCAGCATTTT. Its protein product is CASSFRDSGSNQPQHF.

The gene calls are TRBV18 and TRBJ2-3, with D possibly TRBD1 on 6 matching bases. V was pared by 0 bases and J by 1 base, with 11 bases between. This CDR3 contains 16 residues. The germline V gene has CDR1 KGHSH and CDR2 LQKENI. CDR3 coding DNA: TGTGCCAGCTCACCACCGCGGCAGGGGCGCACAGATACGCAGTATTTT. Translating it yields CASSPPRQGRTDTQYF.

The V gene is TRBV18, the J gene TRBJ1-1, with 8 bases fitting TRBD1. The CDR3 is 16 residues long. CDR1 is KGHSH and CDR2 is LQKENI in the germline V gene. V was clipped by 3 bases and J by 1 base; unmatched bases: 7. The CDR3 DNA sequence: TGTGCCAGCTCACCCAGGGGGCTCGAGAGGAACACTGAAGCTTTCTTT. This sequence encodes CASSPRGLERNTEAFF.

V is TRBV18 and J is TRBJ1-1, with a possible D match to TRBD1 (6 bases). The CDR3 runs to 15 residues. Germline CDR1 is KGHSH and CDR2 is LQKENI. Trimming shortened V by 1 base and J by 1 base, and 10 bases separated the two germline ends. The CDR3 bases are TGTGCCAGCTCACCACAGGGGGTTTGGAACACTGAAGCTTTCTTT. Translated, it gives CASSPQGVWNTEAFF.